A selection of T cell receptor beta chains follows, all from one sample in a study of cytomegalovirus exposure and HLA in healthy donors. TCRdb keeps only in-frame clones here, not all; method: immunoSEQ multiplex PCR. The sample yields about 180,000 clones, 77% seen once. Sequenced material: PBMCs. The origin of the receptors is a woman aged 60 to 75 in good health and CMV-seropositive. CDR3s include the opening cysteine and the closing phenylalanine or tryptophan. The order of the fields is D gene, clone size, V gene, CDR3 length, J gene, CDR3 DNA, CDR3 protein. D genes are given only for firm matches. Clone size is shown for a subset of rows, as once, few, many or a class of expanded clone.

>TRBD2|NA|TRBV7-8|14|TRBJ2-1
TGTGCCAGCAGCTCCCCTAGCGGGGGGGGTGAGCAGTTCTTC
CASSSPSGGGEQFF
>NA|NA|TRBV28|13|TRBJ1-2
TGTGCCAGCAGTTTAGGGCAGAACTATGGCTACACCTTC
CASSLGQNYGYTF
>TRBD2|few|TRBV9|15|TRBJ2-1
TGTGCCAGCAGCGTGGGAGGGATTTTGATCAATGAGCAGTTCTTC
CASSVGGILINEQFF
>TRBD1|few|TRBV29-1|15|TRBJ1-2
TGCAGCGTTAAGTCCGGGACAGGGGTATTCTATGGCTACACCTTC
CSVKSGTGVFYGYTF
>NA|NA|TRBV2|13|TRBJ1-4
TGTGCCAGCCAACGGTGGACTAATGAAAAACTGTTTTTT
CASQRWTNEKLFF
>TRBD1|NA|TRBV5-1|14|TRBJ2-7
TGCGCCAGCAGCTTCAATGGACAGGGGTACGAGCAGTACTTC
CASSFNGQGYEQYF
>NA|NA|TRBV28|12|TRBJ1-6
TGTGCCAGCAGTTTATCCGGAGCCCCCCTCCACTTT
CASSLSGAPLHF
>NA|NA|TRBV7-2|14|TRBJ2-1
TGTGCCAGCAGGGCGGGGGCCCTCCCCAATGAGCAGTTCTTC
CASRAGALPNEQFF
>NA|NA|TRBV29-1|13|TRBJ2-2
TGCAGCGTTGATGCAGGGAACACCGGGGAGCTGTTTTTT
CSVDAGNTGELFF
>NA|NA|TRBV7-8|15|TRBJ1-1
TGTGCCAGCAGCTTAGCCCAGGGGTTGTACACTGAAGCTTTCTTT
CASSLAQGLYTEAFF
>NA|NA|TRBV9|15|TRBJ2-1
TGTGCCAGCAGCGTAGCAGGGGCGAGGTACAATGAGCAGTTCTTC
CASSVAGARYNEQFF
>TRBD2|few|TRBV5-6|14|TRBJ2-7
TGTGCCAGCAGCTTGCCCGCGACTAGCCAGCGGCAGTACTTC
CASSLPATSQRQYF
>TRBD1|once|TRBV27|16|TRBJ2-1
TGTGCCAGCCTAGGCCGGACAGGGGGCTCCTACAATGAGCAGTTCTTC
CASLGRTGGSYNEQFF
>NA|NA|TRBV28|14|TRBJ2-5
TGTGCCAGCACCTGGGCAGGGACTCAAGAGACCCAGTACTTC
CASTWAGTQETQYF
>TRBD2|NA|TRBV5-4|19|TRBJ2-6
TGTGCCAGCAGCGTCTACTCGGGACTAGCGGGAGTTGGGGCCAACGGCCTGACTTTC
CASSVYSGLAGVGANGLTF
>TRBD1|NA|TRBV28|14|TRBJ1-4
TGTGCCAGCAGGGGACAGGTGGGGCGGGAAAAACTGTTTTTT
CASRGQVGREKLFF
>TRBD1|NA|TRBV7-2|15|TRBJ2-7
TGTGCCAGCAGCTTCCAGACAGGGGGTGGCCACGAGCAGTACTTC
CASSFQTGGGHEQYF
>NA|NA|TRBV18|15|TRBJ1-2
TGTGCCAGCTCTCCCCCGTTACAGGGTTCAGATGGCTACACCTTC
CASSPPLQGSDGYTF
>NA|NA|TRBV10-3|16|TRBJ2-7
TGTGCCATCAGCAGACCAGGGGGGAAAGGACCCTACGAGCAGTACTTC
CAISRPGGKGPYEQYF
>NA|NA|TRBV6-1|14|TRBJ2-4
TGTGCCAGCAGCGCCTTAGGGGTCGGAAACATTCAGTACTTC
CASSALGVGNIQYF
>TRBD2|NA|TRBV18|15|TRBJ2-7
TGTGCCAGCTCACCTACTAGCGGGGCCTCCTACGAGCAGTACTTC
CASSPTSGASYEQYF
>NA|NA|TRBV10-3|14|TRBJ2-7
TGTGCCATCAGTGGGACTAATTTCTCCTACGAGCAGTACTTC
CAISGTNFSYEQYF
>NA|few|TRBV9|14|TRBJ1-4
TGTGCCAGCAGCACAGGGATGCCAAATGAAAAACTGTTTTTT
CASSTGMPNEKLFF
>NA|NA|TRBV15|16|TRBJ1-1
TGTGCCACCAGCAGAGATGGGACAATTTTTAGCACTGAAGCTTTCTTT
CATSRDGTIFSTEAFF
>TRBD1|NA|TRBV28|19|TRBJ1-3
TGTGCCAGCAGTTTGAAGCGTCGGGAGGGGGCGAATTGGCGGAACACCATATATTTT
CASSLKRREGANWRNTIYF
>NA|NA|TRBV27|16|TRBJ2-2
TGTGCCAGCAGTATTCTTGGGGGGCGGGGGAGCGGGGAGCTGTTTTTT
CASSILGGRGSGELFF
>NA|once|TRBV19|15|TRBJ2-2
TGTGCCACTTCCCCTAGCTCCCTCAACACCGGGGAGCTGTTTTTT
CATSPSSLNTGELFF
>NA|NA|TRBV19|15|TRBJ1-1
TGTGCCAGTATTCATAGGGGCGGCGTGAACACTGAAGCTTTCTTT
CASIHRGGVNTEAFF
>TRBD1|few|TRBV10-3|16|TRBJ2-3
TGTGCCATCAGTGGAGGACAGGGGGCTCAAGCAGATACGCAGTATTTT
CAISGGQGAQADTQYF
>TRBD1|once|TRBV10-3|15|TRBJ1-2
TGTGCCATCAGTGTAGTAGGGGGCGGCGGCTATGGCTACACCTTC
CAISVVGGGGYGYTF
>TRBD1|NA|TRBV9|17|TRBJ2-5
TGTGCCAGCAGCGTAGATAAGGACAGGGGCACCCAAGAGACCCAGTACTTC
CASSVDKDRGTQETQYF
>TRBD1|NA|TRBV7-9|17|TRBJ2-7
TGTGCCAGCAGCTCGCAAAATCCGGGACAGGGGTCCTACGAGCAGTACTTC
CASSSQNPGQGSYEQYF
>TRBD1|few|TRBV5-4|19|TRBJ2-2
TGTGCCAGCAGCCAAGGAGAGGCCACAGGGGCACTGAACACCGGGGAGCTGTTTTTT
CASSQGEATGALNTGELFF
>NA|NA|TRBV28|14|TRBJ2-7
TGTGCCAGCAGTTCTCTCACAGAAGCTTACGAGCAGTACTTC
CASSSLTEAYEQYF
>TRBD1|NA|TRBV7-9|15|TRBJ1-1
TGTGCCAGCAGCTTGCACAGGGGGCTGGGGACTGAAGCTTTCTTT
CASSLHRGLGTEAFF
>TRBD1|NA|TRBV7-2|17|TRBJ1-4
TGTGCCAGCAGCCTTGGACAGGGGGCGGCGGCTAATGAAAAACTGTTTTTT
CASSLGQGAAANEKLFF
>NA|NA|TRBV27|12|TRBJ1-2
TGTGCCAGCAGGAAGACAGAGAGTGGCTACACCTTC
CASRKTESGYTF
>NA|NA|TRBV13|14|TRBJ2-7
TGTGCCAGCAGCCTTAGAGGGCCCGCGGAGAAGCAGTACTTC
CASSLRGPAEKQYF
>NA|NA|TRBV19|15|TRBJ1-1
TGTGCCAGTAGTCAACGGGACACTGTGAACACTGAAGCTTTCTTT
CASSQRDTVNTEAFF
>TRBD1|NA|TRBV18|18|TRBJ1-1
TGTGCCAGCTCACTCATCTCGCAGGGGGCGATTCGGGACACTGAAGCTTTCTTT
CASSLISQGAIRDTEAFF
>TRBD1|NA|TRBV9|13|TRBJ1-6
TGTGCCAGCAGGGCGGGACAGGATTCACCCCTCCACTTT
CASRAGQDSPLHF
>NA|NA|TRBV5-1|16|TRBJ2-5
TGCGCCAGCAGCTTGGGGGTGGATAGCGGCCAAGAGACCCAGTACTTC
CASSLGVDSGQETQYF
>TRBD1|NA|TRBV6-6|13|TRBJ1-2
TGTGCCAGCAGTTTCCGGGACAGTTATGGCTACACCTTC
CASSFRDSYGYTF
>NA|NA|TRBV29-1|16|TRBJ1-2
TGCAGCGTCGGAGGGCCCACGGTCATAGCTAACTATGGCTACACCTTC
CSVGGPTVIANYGYTF
>NA|NA|TRBV29-1|14|TRBJ1-2
TGCAGCGTTGAAGAAGGGGCGGGGCGCTATGGCTACACCTTC
CSVEEGAGRYGYTF